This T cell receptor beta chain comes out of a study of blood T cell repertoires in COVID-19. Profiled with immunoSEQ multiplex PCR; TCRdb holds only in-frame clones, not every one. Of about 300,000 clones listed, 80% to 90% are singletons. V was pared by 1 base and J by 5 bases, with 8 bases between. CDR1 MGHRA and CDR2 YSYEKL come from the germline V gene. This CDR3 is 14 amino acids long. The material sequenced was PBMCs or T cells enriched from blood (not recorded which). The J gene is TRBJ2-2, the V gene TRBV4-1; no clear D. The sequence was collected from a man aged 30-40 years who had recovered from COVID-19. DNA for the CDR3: TGCGCCAGCAGCCAAGTACGAGGTACCGGGGAGCTGTTTTTT. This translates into CASSQVRGTGELFF.